The T cell receptor (beta chain) described here comes from a study of blood T cell repertoires in COVID-19. Background on the study: COVID-19 samples collected from the United States, Italy and Spain covered acute and convalescent phases. T cells, B-cell-depleted T cells, or PBMCs provided the cDNA or gDNA that served as material.

The assay was immunoSEQ multiplex PCR, and TCRdb's table has in-frame clones only and misses some. Counted here are 95,000 to 120,000 clones, just under 90% occurring once; the ten biggest clones make up 4% to 5.5%. The J segment lost 10 bases and the V segment lost 4 bases, leaving 12 bases of the junction unmatched. The CDR3 runs 17 residues. Germline loops: CDR1 SGHDT, CDR2 YYEEEE. The chain employs TRBV5-6 and TRBJ1-6; TRBD1 aligns across 12 bases. The TCR was taken from a woman aged 45-65 years with acute or convalescent COVID-19. Sequenced: peripheral blood. DNA for the CDR3: TGTGCCAGCAGCCCCCGGGACAGGGGGCAAATCGGATCACCCCTCCACTTT. Its protein product is CASSPRDRGQIGSPLHF.